This T cell receptor (beta chain) was found in a study of T cell changes during pregnancy in multiple sclerosis. Some clones are missing from TCRdb's copy, which holds only in-frame ones; the method was immunoSEQ multiplex PCR. Among about 23,000 clones, around 88% were seen once, and the ten largest hold roughly 6.9%. Sequencing was performed on CD8+ T cells from peripheral blood mononuclear cells, taken in the first trimester of pregnancy. The TCR comes from a female donor with multiple sclerosis, enrolled in a pregnancy study.

Written as DNA, the CDR3 is TGTGCCAGCAGCTTGCGCGCCTCTGGAAACACCATATATTTT. It translates to CASSLRASGNTIYF. The chain links TRBV13 to TRBJ1-3; D remains unclear. This CDR3 region has 14 residues. Germline V gene sequence: CDR1 PRHDT, CDR2 FYEKMQ (reference sequence). V lost 3 bases and J 0 bases, leaving 6 bases between the germline ends.